This is a list of T cell receptor beta chains from one sample in a study of shared clonotypes between healthy human individuals. Method: immunoSEQ multiplex PCR; TCRdb's copy keeps in-frame clones and lacks some. The sample records about 1 million clones, around 74% being singletons. Sequenced sample: memory CD4+ T cells sorted from blood. The receptors were gathered from a man younger than 35 in good health. CDR3s include the opening cysteine and the closing phenylalanine or tryptophan. D genes are given only for firm matches. Clone size is shown for a subset of rows, as once, few, many or a class of expanded clone.

v_gene: TRBV6-1
d_gene: .
j_gene: TRBJ2-2
abundance: few
CDR3aa: CASSPQSYTGELFF
CDR3nt: TGTGCCAGCAGTCCTCAGTCTTACACCGGGGAGCTGTTTTTT

v_gene: TRBV19
d_gene: .
j_gene: TRBJ1-6
abundance: few
CDR3aa: CASSRPTGTAHSPLHF
CDR3nt: TGTGCCAGTAGTAGACCAACCGGGACGGCCCATTCACCCCTCCACTTT

v_gene: TRBV27
d_gene: .
j_gene: TRBJ2-1
abundance: .
CDR3aa: CASSLSAGQGVTTAYNEQFF
CDR3nt: TGTGCCAGCAGTTTATCGGCGGGGCAGGGGGTAACAACGGCGTACAATGAGCAGTTCTTC

v_gene: TRBV9
d_gene: TRBD2
j_gene: TRBJ2-1
abundance: .
CDR3aa: CASSVALLSGGAVEQFF
CDR3nt: TGTGCCAGCAGCGTAGCGCTTCTCAGCGGGGGGGCGGTTGAGCAGTTCTTC

v_gene: TRBV5-6
d_gene: TRBD1
j_gene: TRBJ2-5
abundance: .
CDR3aa: CASSPPTGSETQYF
CDR3nt: TGTGCCAGCAGCCCACCGACAGGGTCGGAGACCCAGTACTTC

v_gene: TRBV6-5
d_gene: .
j_gene: TRBJ1-2
abundance: .
CDR3aa: CASSFVGQNYGYTF
CDR3nt: TGTGCCAGCAGTTTTGTCGGACAGAACTATGGCTACACCTTC

v_gene: TRBV15
d_gene: TRBD2
j_gene: TRBJ2-1
abundance: once
CDR3aa: CATSRERTSTYNEQFF
CDR3nt: TGTGCCACCAGCAGAGAACGGACTAGCACCTACAATGAGCAGTTCTTC

v_gene: TRBV18
d_gene: TRBD2
j_gene: TRBJ2-3
abundance: .
CDR3aa: CASSAPPAGEPDTQYF
CDR3nt: TGTGCCAGCTCAGCCCCCCCAGCGGGGGAGCCAGATACGCAGTATTTT

v_gene: TRBV18
d_gene: TRBD1
j_gene: TRBJ2-4
abundance: .
CDR3aa: CASSSTGGKNIQYF
CDR3nt: TGTGCCAGCTCATCGACAGGGGGCAAAAACATTCAGTACTTC

v_gene: TRBV10-3
d_gene: .
j_gene: TRBJ2-3
abundance: .
CDR3aa: CAISELAQPDTQYF
CDR3nt: TGTGCCATCAGTGAGTTAGCTCAGCCAGATACGCAGTATTTT

v_gene: TRBV9
d_gene: .
j_gene: TRBJ2-7
abundance: .
CDR3aa: CASSQHSGEQYF
CDR3nt: TGTGCCAGCAGCCAACATAGCGGCGAGCAGTACTTC

v_gene: TRBV27
d_gene: TRBD1
j_gene: TRBJ1-6
abundance: .
CDR3aa: CASSLGQGAFRSPLHF
CDR3nt: TGTGCCAGCAGTTTAGGACAGGGGGCCTTTCGATCACCCCTCCACTTT

v_gene: TRBV6-1
d_gene: .
j_gene: TRBJ1-5
abundance: .
CDR3aa: CASRAAGPHQPQHF
CDR3nt: TGTGCCAGCAGGGCCGCGGGGCCCCATCAGCCCCAGCATTTT

v_gene: TRBV18
d_gene: .
j_gene: TRBJ1-3
abundance: few
CDR3aa: CASSPGSSGNTIYF
CDR3nt: TGTGCCAGCTCGCCAGGAAGCTCTGGAAACACCATATATTTT

v_gene: TRBV5-1
d_gene: .
j_gene: TRBJ1-1
abundance: .
CDR3aa: CASSDGPRAEAFF
CDR3nt: TGCGCCAGCAGCGACGGACCGAGGGCTGAAGCTTTCTTT

v_gene: TRBV6-5
d_gene: .
j_gene: TRBJ2-7
abundance: .
CDR3aa: CASSGSYEQYF
CDR3nt: TGTGCCAGCAGCGGATCCTACGAGCAGTACTTC

v_gene: TRBV7-9
d_gene: .
j_gene: TRBJ1-3
abundance: .
CDR3aa: CASSLLTSGNTIYF
CDR3nt: TGTGCCAGCAGCTTGTTAACCTCTGGAAACACCATATATTTT

v_gene: TRBV7-2
d_gene: .
j_gene: TRBJ1-1
abundance: .
CDR3aa: CASSSNTEAFF
CDR3nt: TGTGCCAGCAGCTCGAACACTGAAGCTTTCTTT

v_gene: TRBV18
d_gene: TRBD1
j_gene: TRBJ2-1
abundance: .
CDR3aa: CASSPRQGDEQFF
CDR3nt: TGTGCCAGCTCACCAAGACAGGGGGATGAGCAGTTCTTC

v_gene: TRBV7-9
d_gene: .
j_gene: TRBJ1-2
abundance: .
CDR3aa: CASSGDTNYGYTF
CDR3nt: TGTGCCAGCAGCGGGGACACTAACTATGGCTACACCTTC

v_gene: TRBV10-2
d_gene: .
j_gene: TRBJ2-3
abundance: once
CDR3aa: CASSGGGRDTQYF
CDR3nt: TGCGCCAGCAGTGGGGGGGGGCGGGATACGCAGTATTTT

v_gene: TRBV2
d_gene: .
j_gene: TRBJ1-2
abundance: .
CDR3aa: CASSPGLLGYTF
CDR3nt: TGTGCCAGCAGTCCGGGTTTGCTGGGCTACACCTTC

v_gene: TRBV27
d_gene: .
j_gene: TRBJ1-4
abundance: .
CDR3aa: CASRDTFNEKLFF
CDR3nt: TGTGCCAGCCGGGACACCTTCAATGAAAAACTGTTTTTT

v_gene: TRBV28
d_gene: .
j_gene: TRBJ2-7
abundance: .
CDR3aa: CASSLGGDSYEQYF
CDR3nt: TGTGCCAGCAGTTTAGGTGGGGATTCATACGAGCAGTACTTC

v_gene: TRBV4-2
d_gene: .
j_gene: TRBJ1-2
abundance: .
CDR3aa: CASSLSQLYGYTF
CDR3nt: TGTGCCAGCAGCCTCTCTCAGCTCTATGGCTACACCTTC

v_gene: TRBV30
d_gene: TRBD1
j_gene: TRBJ1-5
abundance: once
CDR3aa: CAWNAGDRENQPQHF
CDR3nt: TGTGCCTGGAACGCAGGGGACAGGGAAAATCAGCCCCAGCATTTT

v_gene: TRBV11-2
d_gene: .
j_gene: TRBJ2-2
abundance: once
CDR3aa: CASSSDETRELFF
CDR3nt: TGTGCCAGCAGCTCAGACGAGACCCGGGAGCTGTTTTTT

v_gene: TRBV7-2
d_gene: .
j_gene: TRBJ2-1
abundance: .
CDR3aa: CASTQPRGMSYNEQFF
CDR3nt: TGTGCCAGCACCCAACCCCGGGGAATGTCCTACAATGAGCAGTTCTTC

v_gene: TRBV19
d_gene: .
j_gene: TRBJ2-1
abundance: .
CDR3aa: CASSMGWQSSYNEQFF
CDR3nt: TGTGCCAGTAGTATGGGTTGGCAGAGCTCCTACAATGAGCAGTTCTTC

v_gene: TRBV7-6
d_gene: .
j_gene: TRBJ1-1
abundance: .
CDR3aa: CASSLGVGGWTEAFF
CDR3nt: TGTGCCAGCAGCTTAGGGGTAGGGGGGTGGACTGAAGCTTTCTTT

v_gene: TRBV28
d_gene: TRBD1
j_gene: TRBJ2-7
abundance: once
CDR3aa: CASSRGDRGMYEQYF
CDR3nt: TGTGCCAGCAGCCGAGGGGACAGGGGCATGTACGAGCAGTACTTC

v_gene: TRBV6-6
d_gene: .
j_gene: TRBJ1-1
abundance: .
CDR3aa: CASNVPSGTEAFF
CDR3nt: TGTGCCAGCAACGTACCTTCGGGCACTGAAGCTTTCTTT

v_gene: TRBV19
d_gene: TRBD1
j_gene: TRBJ2-3
abundance: .
CDR3aa: CASTPAPGTGLKDTQYF
CDR3nt: TGTGCCAGTACCCCCGCCCCCGGGACAGGGCTTAAGGATACGCAGTATTTT

v_gene: TRBV18
d_gene: TRBD2
j_gene: TRBJ2-1
abundance: .
CDR3aa: CASSPGLAGERWNEQFF
CDR3nt: TGTGCCAGCTCACCCGGACTAGCGGGAGAGAGATGGAATGAGCAGTTCTTC

v_gene: TRBV5-6
d_gene: .
j_gene: TRBJ1-5
abundance: .
CDR3aa: CASSLKNRADQPQHF
CDR3nt: TGTGCCAGCAGCCTGAAGAACAGGGCCGATCAGCCCCAGCATTTT

v_gene: TRBV19
d_gene: TRBD2
j_gene: TRBJ2-5
abundance: .
CDR3aa: CASSRLAAGTLETQYF
CDR3nt: TGTGCCAGTAGTAGACTAGCGGCCGGGACCTTGGAGACCCAGTACTTC

v_gene: TRBV6-5
d_gene: TRBD1
j_gene: TRBJ1-2
abundance: .
CDR3aa: CASSYHRDRGGYGYTF
CDR3nt: TGTGCCAGCAGTTACCACCGGGACAGGGGAGGCTATGGCTACACCTTC

v_gene: TRBV30
d_gene: .
j_gene: TRBJ1-6
abundance: .
CDR3aa: CAWSLLNSPLHF
CDR3nt: TGTGCCTGGAGTTTACTTAATTCACCCCTCCACTTT

v_gene: TRBV6-5
d_gene: .
j_gene: TRBJ1-1
abundance: .
CDR3aa: CASGSPGTEAFF
CDR3nt: TGTGCCAGCGGGTCCCCAGGGACTGAAGCTTTCTTT

v_gene: TRBV5-1
d_gene: TRBD2
j_gene: TRBJ2-2
abundance: .
CDR3aa: CASGETSGGSNTGELFF
CDR3nt: TGCGCCAGCGGAGAGACTAGCGGGGGCTCTAACACCGGGGAGCTGTTTTTT

v_gene: TRBV14
d_gene: .
j_gene: TRBJ2-3
abundance: .
CDR3aa: CASSQGRTPGTDTQYF
CDR3nt: TGTGCCAGCAGCCAAGGTCGGACTCCGGGCACAGATACGCAGTATTTT

v_gene: TRBV7-9
d_gene: TRBD2
j_gene: TRBJ2-1
abundance: .
CDR3aa: CASSFTSASGRVSNEQFF
CDR3nt: TGTGCCAGCAGCTTCACGTCGGCTAGCGGGAGAGTATCAAATGAGCAGTTCTTC

v_gene: TRBV9
d_gene: TRBD2
j_gene: TRBJ2-7
abundance: .
CDR3aa: CASSVGGRAPVEQYF
CDR3nt: TGTGCCAGCAGCGTAGGCGGGAGGGCCCCCGTCGAGCAGTACTTC

v_gene: TRBV10-3
d_gene: TRBD1
j_gene: TRBJ1-2
abundance: few
CDR3aa: CAISRRTGTGVGYGYTF
CDR3nt: TGTGCCATCAGCCGAAGGACAGGGACGGGAGTCGGCTATGGCTACACCTTC

v_gene: TRBV15
d_gene: .
j_gene: TRBJ2-3
abundance: .
CDR3aa: CATSRESTPGGDTQYF
CDR3nt: TGTGCCACCAGCAGAGAATCAACACCGGGTGGGGATACGCAGTATTTT

v_gene: TRBV5-1
d_gene: .
j_gene: TRBJ1-2
abundance: .
CDR3aa: CASSSQGDGYTF
CDR3nt: TGCGCCAGCAGCTCTCAGGGAGATGGCTACACCTTC

v_gene: TRBV5-6
d_gene: .
j_gene: TRBJ1-5
abundance: .
CDR3aa: CASSQRGGQPQHF
CDR3nt: TGTGCCAGCAGCCAGCGAGGGGGTCAGCCCCAGCATTTT

v_gene: TRBV9
d_gene: .
j_gene: TRBJ2-7
abundance: .
CDR3aa: CASSVEGGSSYEQYF
CDR3nt: TGTGCCAGCAGCGTAGAAGGGGGGAGCTCCTACGAGCAGTACTTC

v_gene: TRBV7-7
d_gene: TRBD2
j_gene: TRBJ2-2
abundance: .
CDR3aa: CASGSGANTGELFF
CDR3nt: TGTGCTAGCGGTAGCGGGGCGAACACCGGGGAGCTGTTTTTT

v_gene: TRBV9
d_gene: .
j_gene: TRBJ2-2
abundance: .
CDR3aa: CASSVGVEAGELFF
CDR3nt: TGTGCCAGCAGCGTAGGAGTAGAAGCCGGGGAGCTGTTTTTT

v_gene: TRBV11-2
d_gene: TRBD1
j_gene: TRBJ1-1
abundance: once
CDR3aa: CASTPERGDRGTEAFF
CDR3nt: TGTGCCAGCACCCCGGAGCGGGGGGACAGGGGCACTGAAGCTTTCTTT

v_gene: TRBV6-5
d_gene: .
j_gene: TRBJ1-1
abundance: .
CDR3aa: CASSYSKDEAFF
CDR3nt: TGTGCCAGCAGTTACTCGAAGGATGAAGCTTTCTTT

v_gene: TRBV5-4
d_gene: .
j_gene: TRBJ1-1
abundance: .
CDR3aa: CASSLQGNTEAFF
CDR3nt: TGTGCCAGCAGCTTGCAGGGAAACACTGAAGCTTTCTTT

v_gene: TRBV28
d_gene: TRBD2
j_gene: TRBJ2-1
abundance: .
CDR3aa: CASSRSLSGGSYNEQFF
CDR3nt: TGTGCCAGCAGCCGTTCTCTCAGCGGGGGGTCCTACAATGAGCAGTTCTTC

v_gene: TRBV7-2
d_gene: .
j_gene: TRBJ1-5
abundance: few
CDR3aa: CASSLALGSNQPQHF
CDR3nt: TGTGCCAGCAGCTTAGCATTGGGAAGCAATCAGCCCCAGCATTTT